This T cell receptor beta chain stems from a study of T cells after posttransplantation cyclophosphamide. Study results and caveats: After PTCy, TRB diversity resembled that of CNI/methotrexate controls. Blood and skin or GI T cell repertoires showed limited TRB overlap. Donor-recipient repertoire similarity was low at 1-2 months, rising over year one.

For this clone: The target antigen is unknown.

Method: immunoSEQ multiplex PCR; TCRdb's copy keeps in-frame clones and lacks some. The table shows roughly 6,900 clones, with about 98% occurring only once. V dropped 0 bases and J dropped 3 bases, with 12 bases sitting between them. Germline lookup yields CDR1 MNHEY and CDR2 SMNVEV (reference sequence). This CDR3 has 15 residues. The chain is built from TRBV27 and TRBJ2-7; possibly TRBD1 for D (6 bases). Sequencing was done on a sample of naive CD8+ T cells sorted from PBMCs. The source is a woman aged 25 to 39 in good health and a related stem cell transplant donor. CDR3 region: CASSLSGTGHYEQYF. CDR3 sequence (DNA): TGTGCCAGCAGTTTATCCGGGACGGGACACTACGAGCAGTACTTC.